This T cell receptor (beta chain) comes out of a study of T cells in Graves' hyperthyroidism and ophthalmopathy (dated by TCRdb to the late 2010s). About the full investigation: Peripheral blood was sampled at the time of initial diagnosis, prior to any treatment. To identify distinguishing TCR V-J signatures, a discovery cohort of about a hundred patients was used, comprising some 45 with Graves' ophthalmopathy and some 60 with stable Graves' hyperthyroidism. An independent validation cohort of under 20 hyperthyroidism patients and about 16 patients who later progressed to ophthalmopathy tested prospective prediction of ophthalmopathy. The 100 discovery patients were divided at random into training and test sets in a 7:3 ratio. In six Graves' hyperthyroidism patients, the study also compared T-cell repertoires from thyroid tissue with T-cell repertoires from blood. After sampling, hyperthyroidism patients received methimazole starting at 30 mg daily, and ophthalmopathy patients received high-dose intravenous methylprednisolone. According to the paper, TCR Vbeta CDR3 sequencing was carried out on more than 120 peripheral blood samples, which came from more than 40 ophthalmopathy, 75 or so hyperthyroidism and about 17 progressor patients. Results the study describes overall, beyond this receptor: Most expanded thyroid clonotypes (frequency above 0.001) were also detected in blood, suggesting blood repertoires may reflect thyroid immune responses. No statistical method was used to fix the sample size in advance, and group allocation was not hidden from the investigators. Ophthalmopathy was separated from stable hyperthyroidism by a 13 V-J signature model, with approximately 90% sensitivity and about 84% specificity obtained in cross-validation and 80%/75% obtained in testing. In validation, the model predicted progression to ophthalmopathy a median of roughly 6.5 months before onset, with 70% to 71% sensitivity and 72.22% specificity.

From a lookup of the germline V gene, CDR1 and CDR2 are SGHRS and YFSETQ. The germline ends are 12 bases apart after V is trimmed by 1 base and J by 5 bases. From the cysteine up to the phenylalanine, the CDR3 has a length of 14 residues. The only DNA kept is the CDR3, 42 bases in frame from the first base. This clonotype was seen a few times. Its target antigen remains unknown. Base qualities were left out, and no much larger clone turns up one base away. Amplification of TCR beta CDR3 regions was carried out from RNA transcripts. The first round of RT-PCR for the TCR CDR3 was performed with the HTBI primer set and the Qiagen OneStep RT-PCR kit. Libraries were constructed in a second round of multiplex PCR, after which size selection and purification were carried out. Paired-end sequencing of the libraries was performed with 100 bp reads on an Illumina HiSeq2000. Turning to the authors' computational methods: Raw data were processed with SOAPnuke, discarding reads with adapters, uncalled bases, mean Phred below 15, or no exact constant-primer or identifier match. COPE v1.2.5 was used to merge the high-quality paired reads, and each unique nucleotide sequence was defined as a clonotype. Clonotypes were aligned to IMGT TRBV, TRBD and TRBJ reference segments using MiTCR v1.1. The analysis included only V-J combinations with a frequency above 0.0001, which together covered 99.2% of the repertoires. A TCS score was defined as the ratio of F50 (clonal expansion) to E x V (chaos), with BLOSUM62-based TCRdist applied between CDR3 peptides within each V-J. Welch's t-statistics and random forest reduced around 520 V-J features to 10 to 15, which were used in a naive Bayes classifier (R e1071). TCRdb handled the public reads itself, with Q25 trimming in fastp and clone calling in MiXCR, and kept productive beta chains. Entries that share a CDR3 protein sequence are merged under the most common genes and DNA. TCRdb, rather than the study authors, made the V and J calls. This sample holds 530,000 or so distinct CDR3 sequences; roughly a quarter were observed only once. Together, the top ten hold around 11% of the sample.

Ophthalmopathy patients had moderately to severely active disease, Clinical Activity Score of at least 3, NOSPECS grade of at least 4, and duration under 3 months. The study excluded patients with uncontrolled infections, other autoimmune diseases, pregnancy or lactation. Diagnoses relied on clinical symptoms, serum thyroxine and TRAb, thyroid ultrasound and orbital computed tomography. PBMCs were separated from roughly 9.6 ml of fresh peripheral blood using Ficoll-Paque density gradient centrifugation. Total RNA was extracted using Trizol reagent, and RNA quality was assessed on an Agilent 2100 Bioanalyzer.

This chain joins TRBV5-1 to TRBJ1-1; D gene: possibly TRBD1, on 5 matching bases. The sample was blood. The sequence was collected from a woman younger than 45 with Graves' ophthalmopathy. The nucleotides are TGCGCCAGCAGCTTGTGGCAGGGAGGGACTGAAGCTTTCTTT. Translated, it gives CASSLWQGGTEAFF.